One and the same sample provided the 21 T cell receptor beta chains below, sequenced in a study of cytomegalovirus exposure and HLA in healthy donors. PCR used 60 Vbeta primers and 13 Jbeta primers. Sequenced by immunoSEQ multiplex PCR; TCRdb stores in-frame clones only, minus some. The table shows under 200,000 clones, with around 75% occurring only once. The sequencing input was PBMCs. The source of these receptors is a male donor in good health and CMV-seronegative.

The CDR3 loop reads CAISENGYEQYF. In DNA, the CDR3 is TGTGCCATCAGTGAGAACGGCTACGAGCAGTACTTC. V is TRBV10-3 and J is TRBJ2-7; no clear D. CDR3 length: 12 amino acids. Per germline, CDR1 ENHRY and CDR2 SYGVKD. The ends were cut back, 2 bases at V and 3 bases at J, with 5 bases in the middle.

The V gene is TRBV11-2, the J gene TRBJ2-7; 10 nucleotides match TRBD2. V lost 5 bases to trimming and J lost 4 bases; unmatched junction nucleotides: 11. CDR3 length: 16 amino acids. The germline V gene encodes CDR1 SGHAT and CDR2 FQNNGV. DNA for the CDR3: TGTGCCAGCAGCCCTTCGGGGGCTAGCGGGAGTTACGAGCAGTACTTC. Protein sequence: CASSPSGASGSYEQYF.

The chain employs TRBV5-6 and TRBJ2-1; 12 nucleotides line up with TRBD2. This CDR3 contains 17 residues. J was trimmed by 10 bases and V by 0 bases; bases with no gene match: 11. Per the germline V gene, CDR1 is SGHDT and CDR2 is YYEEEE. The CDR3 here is CASSLGLAGARGAEQFF. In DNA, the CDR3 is TGTGCCAGCAGCTTGGGACTAGCGGGAGCTCGCGGGGCCGAGCAGTTCTTC.

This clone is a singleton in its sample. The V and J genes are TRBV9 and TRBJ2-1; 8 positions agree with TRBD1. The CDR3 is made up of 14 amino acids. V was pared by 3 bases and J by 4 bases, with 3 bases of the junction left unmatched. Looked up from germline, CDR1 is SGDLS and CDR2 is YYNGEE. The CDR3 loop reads CASSGQGTYNEQFF. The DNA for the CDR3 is TGTGCCAGCAGCGGACAGGGGACGTACAATGAGCAGTTCTTC.

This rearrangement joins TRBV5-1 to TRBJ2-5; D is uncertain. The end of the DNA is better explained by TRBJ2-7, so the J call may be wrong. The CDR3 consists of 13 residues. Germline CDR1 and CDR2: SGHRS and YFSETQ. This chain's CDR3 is CASSPDSSYEQYF. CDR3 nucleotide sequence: TGCGCCAGCAGCCCCGACTCTTCCTACGAGCAGTACTTC.

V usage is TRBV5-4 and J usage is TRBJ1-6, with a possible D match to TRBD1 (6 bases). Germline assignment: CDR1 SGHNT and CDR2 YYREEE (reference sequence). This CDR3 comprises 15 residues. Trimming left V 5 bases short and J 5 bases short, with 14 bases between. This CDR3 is CASRARTDHNSPLHF. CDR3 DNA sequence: TGTGCCAGCAGAGCGCGGACAGACCATAATTCACCCCTCCACTTT.

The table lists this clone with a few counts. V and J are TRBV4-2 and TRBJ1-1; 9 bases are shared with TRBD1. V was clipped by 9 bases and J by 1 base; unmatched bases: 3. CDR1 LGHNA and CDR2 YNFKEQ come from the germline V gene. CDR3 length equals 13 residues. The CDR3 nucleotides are TGTGCCAGTCGGACAGGGGCGAACACTGAAGCTTTCTTT. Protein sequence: CASRTGANTEAFF.

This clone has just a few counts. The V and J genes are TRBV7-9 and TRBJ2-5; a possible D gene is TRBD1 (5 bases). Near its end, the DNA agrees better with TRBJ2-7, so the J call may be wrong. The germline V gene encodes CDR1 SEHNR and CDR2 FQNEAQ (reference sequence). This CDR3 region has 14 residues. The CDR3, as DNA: TGTGCCAGCAGCCGTACCCTAGACAGCTACGAGCAGTACTTC. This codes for CASSRTLDSYEQYF.

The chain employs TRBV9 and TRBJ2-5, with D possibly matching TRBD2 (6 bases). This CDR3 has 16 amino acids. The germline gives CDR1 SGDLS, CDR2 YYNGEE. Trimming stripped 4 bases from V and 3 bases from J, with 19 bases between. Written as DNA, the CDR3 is TGTGCCAGCAGCCGACGGAGGCGCAGGGAGGAAGAGACCCAGTACTTC. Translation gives CASSRRRRREEETQYF.

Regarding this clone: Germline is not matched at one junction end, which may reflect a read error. The CDR3 loop reads CATSAIQGANYGYTF. The CDR3 bases are TGTGCCACTAGTGCGATACAGGGAGCTAACTATGGCTACACCTTC. This sequence joins TRBV19 and TRBJ1-2; D may be TRBD1 (6 bases). This CDR3 spans 15 amino acids. Germline loops: CDR1 LNHDA, CDR2 SQIVND (reference sequence).

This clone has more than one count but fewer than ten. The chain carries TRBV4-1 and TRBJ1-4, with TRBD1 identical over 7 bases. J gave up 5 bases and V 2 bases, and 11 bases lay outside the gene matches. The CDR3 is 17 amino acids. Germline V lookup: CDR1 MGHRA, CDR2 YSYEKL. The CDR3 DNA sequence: TGCGCCAGCAGCCAACCCCCCGGAGGGACAGAGAATGAAAAACTGTTTTTT. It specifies CASSQPPGGTENEKLFF.

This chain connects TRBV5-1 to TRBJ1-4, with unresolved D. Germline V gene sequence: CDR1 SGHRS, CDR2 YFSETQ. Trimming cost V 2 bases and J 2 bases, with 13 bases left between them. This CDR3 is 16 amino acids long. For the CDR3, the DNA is TGCGCCAGCAGCTTTCGGTCCCCACAGACTAATGAAAAACTGTTTTTT. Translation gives CASSFRSPQTNEKLFF.

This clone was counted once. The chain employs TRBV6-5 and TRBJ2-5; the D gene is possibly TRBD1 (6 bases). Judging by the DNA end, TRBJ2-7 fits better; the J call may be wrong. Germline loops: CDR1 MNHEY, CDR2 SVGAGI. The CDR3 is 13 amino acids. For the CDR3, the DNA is TGTGCCAGCAGTGAACAGGGCCGCTACGAGCAGTACTTC. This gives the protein CASSEQGRYEQYF.

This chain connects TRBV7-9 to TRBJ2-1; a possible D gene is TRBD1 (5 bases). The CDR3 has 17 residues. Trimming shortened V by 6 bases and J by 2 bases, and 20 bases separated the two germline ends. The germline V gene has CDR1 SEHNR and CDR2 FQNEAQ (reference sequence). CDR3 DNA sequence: TGTGCCAGCAGTTCCAACCGACAGTACCCAGCCTACAATGAGCAGTTCTTC. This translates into CASSSNRQYPAYNEQFF.

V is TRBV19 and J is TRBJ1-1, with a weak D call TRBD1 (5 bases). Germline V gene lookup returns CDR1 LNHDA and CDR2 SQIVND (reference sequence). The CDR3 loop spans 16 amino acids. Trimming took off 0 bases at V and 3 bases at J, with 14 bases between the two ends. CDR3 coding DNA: TGTGCCAGTAGTATAGATCTTTACAGGCCCTACACTGAAGCTTTCTTT. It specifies CASSIDLYRPYTEAFF.

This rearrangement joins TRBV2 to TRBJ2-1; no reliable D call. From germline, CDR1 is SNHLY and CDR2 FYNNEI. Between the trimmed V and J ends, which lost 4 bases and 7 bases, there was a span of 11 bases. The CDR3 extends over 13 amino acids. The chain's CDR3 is CASSVAEVNEQFF. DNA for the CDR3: TGTGCCAGCAGTGTGGCAGAGGTTAATGAGCAGTTCTTC.

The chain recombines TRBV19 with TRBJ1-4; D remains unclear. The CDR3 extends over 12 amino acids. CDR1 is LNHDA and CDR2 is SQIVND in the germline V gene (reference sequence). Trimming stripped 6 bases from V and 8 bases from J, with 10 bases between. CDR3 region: CASSTAAEKLFF. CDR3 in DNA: TGTGCCAGTAGCACAGCAGCCGAAAAACTGTTTTTT.

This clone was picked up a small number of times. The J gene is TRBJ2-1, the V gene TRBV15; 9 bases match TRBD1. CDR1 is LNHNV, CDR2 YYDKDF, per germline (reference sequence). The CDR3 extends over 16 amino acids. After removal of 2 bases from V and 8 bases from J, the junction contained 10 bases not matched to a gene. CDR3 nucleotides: TGTGCCACCAGCAGACGCGCCGGGACAGGGAGCGATGAGCAGTTCTTC. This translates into CATSRRAGTGSDEQFF.

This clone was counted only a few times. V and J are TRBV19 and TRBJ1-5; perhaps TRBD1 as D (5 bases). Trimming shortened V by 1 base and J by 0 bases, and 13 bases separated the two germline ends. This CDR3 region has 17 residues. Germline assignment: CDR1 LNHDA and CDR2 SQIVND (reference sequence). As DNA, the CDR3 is TGTGCCAGTAGTATAGCTGTAGGCAGGGCTAGCAATCAGCCCCAGCATTTT. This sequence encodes CASSIAVGRASNQPQHF.

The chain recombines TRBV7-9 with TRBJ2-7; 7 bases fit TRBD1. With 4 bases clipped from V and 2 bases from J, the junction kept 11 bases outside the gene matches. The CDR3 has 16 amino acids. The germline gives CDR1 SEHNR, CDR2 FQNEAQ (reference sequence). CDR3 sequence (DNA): TGTGCCAGCAGCTCGCACTCCGGGACAGCCCCCTACGAGCAGTACTTC. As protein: CASSSHSGTAPYEQYF.

Here the CDR3 reads CASGLAGGNREQYF. CDR3 sequence (DNA): TGTGCCAGCGGACTAGCGGGGGGAAATAGAGAGCAGTACTTC. The chain carries TRBV7-9 and TRBJ2-5, with 14 bases matching TRBD2. This CDR3 has 14 amino acids. Germline V gives CDR1 SEHNR, CDR2 FQNEAQ (reference sequence). The V segment lost 8 bases and the J segment 11 bases; nucleotides outside the gene matches: 10.